The 19 T cell receptor beta chains below all came from one sample that was sequenced in a study of blood T cell repertoires in COVID-19 (TCRdb year 2020). Library preparation was by the immunoSEQ multiplex PCR assay. This immuneACCESS table, as held by TCRdb, lists in-frame sequences with V and J called but not all clones. Of the missing ones, under half trace to an unresolved V gene in checked studies; the others have no known cause. The sample table lists fewer than 200,000 clones, approximately 85% of them with a count of one. 8.2% of the sample rests with the top ten. The sequenced material came from peripheral blood. Receptors were obtained from a woman aged 55 to 70 with acute or convalescent COVID-19.

The rearrangement uses TRBV15 and TRBJ2-1; TRBD2 agrees at 8 bases. Per the germline V gene, CDR1 is LNHNV and CDR2 is YYDKDF (reference sequence). Unmatched junction bases numbered 6, after V lost 0 bases and J lost 8 bases. The CDR3 is made up of 15 amino acids. As DNA, the CDR3 is TGTGCCACCAGCAGAGATTCACCCGGGGGGGATGAGCAGTTCTTC. Translating gives CATSRDSPGGDEQFF. Full variable domain (outside the CDR3, taken from reference TRBV15 and TRBJ2-1): DAMVIQNPRYQVTQFGKPVTLSCSQTLNHNVMYWYQQKSSQAPKLLFHYYDKDFNNEADTPDNFQSRRPNTSFCFLDIRSPGLGDTAMYLCATSRDSPGGDEQFFGPGTRLTVL.

The V gene is TRBV5-1, the J gene TRBJ2-2; TRBD1 agrees at 8 bases. This CDR3 comprises 16 residues. CDR1 and CDR2 from the germline V gene are SGHRS and YFSETQ. V was pared by 4 bases and J by 6 bases, with 11 bases of the junction left unmatched. The CDR3 reads CASSPADRVWAGELFF. Here the CDR3 DNA reads TGCGCCAGCAGCCCAGCGGACAGGGTGTGGGCCGGGGAGCTGTTTTTT.

The chain joins TRBV9 to TRBJ2-3; the D is unclear. This CDR3 is 12 amino acids long. V shed 4 bases and J shed 5 bases, with 8 bases lying between them. Per the germline V gene, CDR1 is SGDLS and CDR2 is YYNGEE. CDR3 amino acids: CASSQVGDTQYF. The CDR3 nucleotides are TGTGCCAGCAGCCAGGTCGGAGATACGCAGTATTTT.

This chain links TRBV7-9 with TRBJ1-5; 9 nucleotides line up with TRBD1. Germline loops: CDR1 SEHNR, CDR2 FQNEAQ (reference sequence). Losses at the gene ends were 2 bases for V and 4 bases for J; bases not matched to a gene: 3. This CDR3 is 15 amino acids long. CDR3 residues: CASSLPGQGNQPQHF. The CDR3 DNA sequence: TGTGCCAGCAGCTTACCCGGACAGGGGAATCAGCCCCAGCATTTT.

The V and J genes are TRBV7-6 and TRBJ1-4; the D is unclear. Germline V lookup: CDR1 SGHVS, CDR2 FNYEAQ. The V end lost 2 bases, the J end lost 3 bases, and 16 bases lay between the germline ends. The CDR3 runs 17 residues. The CDR3 here is CASSLNPVGASNEKLFF. CDR3 nucleotides: TGTGCCAGCAGCTTAAATCCCGTGGGAGCCTCTAATGAAAAACTGTTTTTT.

The V gene is TRBV28, the J gene TRBJ1-5; D perhaps matches TRBD1 (5 bases). Germline V gene lookup returns CDR1 MDHEN and CDR2 SYDVKM. V was cut by 11 bases and J by 3 bases, with 14 bases left in between. This CDR3 has 13 amino acids. The CDR3 DNA reads as TGTGCCTCAGCGGGACTACTCAATCAGCCCCAGCATTTT. Protein: CASAGLLNQPQHF. The entire variable domain, with the rest obtained from reference TRBV28 and TRBJ1-5, is as follows: DVKVTQSSRYLVKRTGEKVFLECVQDMDHENMFWYRQDPGLGLRLIYFSYDVKMKEKGDIPEGYSVSREKKERFSLILESASTNQTSMYLCASAGLLNQPQHFGDGTRLSIL.

V is TRBV11-1 and J is TRBJ1-1, with D possibly TRBD1 on 6 matching bases. Per the germline V gene, CDR1 is SGHAT and CDR2 is FQDESV (reference sequence). The CDR3 is 13 amino acids. V was clipped by 4 bases and J by 8 bases, with 14 bases between them. The CDR3 sequence is CASSSERGTEAFF. The DNA of the CDR3 is TGTGCCAGCAGCTCGGAGCGTGGGACAGAAGCTTTCTTT. Full variable domain (rest looked up from reference TRBV11-1 and TRBJ1-1): EAEVAQSPRYKITEKSQAVAFWCDPISGHATLYWYRQILGQGPELLVQFQDESVVDDSQLPKDRFSAERLKGVDSTLKIQPAELGDSAMYLCASSSERGTEAFFGQGTRLTVV.

V and J are TRBV9 and TRBJ2-2; D not certain. From germline, CDR1 is SGDLS and CDR2 YYNGEE. CDR3 length: 14 residues. V was cut by 5 bases and J by 4 bases, with 12 bases left in between. The CDR3 nucleotides read TGTGCCAGCAGGTCTGGGCCCATCACCGGGGAGCTGTTTTTT. Translating gives CASRSGPITGELFF.

The chain joins TRBV14 to TRBJ2-2; 8 bases are shared with TRBD1. The CDR3 is 15 residues long. Trimming at V came to 4 bases and at J to 6 bases, leaving 7 bases not matched to a gene. CDR1 is SGHDN and CDR2 is FVKESK in the germline V gene. CDR3 in amino acids: CASSPDRVLAGELFF. The CDR3 DNA is TGTGCCAGCAGCCCGGACAGGGTGTTAGCCGGGGAGCTGTTTTTT.

The chain joins TRBV19 to TRBJ2-5; perhaps TRBD2 as D (6 bases). CDR1 and CDR2 from the germline V gene are LNHDA and SQIVND (reference sequence). The V end was cut by 5 bases, the J end by 5 bases, with 12 bases between. The CDR3 has 13 amino acids. CDR3 protein: CASSGGNVETQYF. The CDR3 region has the DNA TGTGCCAGTAGTGGGGGGAATGTGGAGACCCAGTACTTC.

The chain combines TRBV24-1 with TRBJ2-1; 10 bases line up with TRBD2. Trimming cost V 3 bases and J 6 bases; bases outside gene matches: 7. Per the germline V gene, CDR1 is KGHDR and CDR2 is SFDVKD. The CDR3 runs 16 residues. In nucleotides, the CDR3 is TGTGCCACCAGTGATCCTCTAGCGGGAGTGGGCAATGAGCAGTTCTTC. Residues: CATSDPLAGVGNEQFF.

This clone came up a few times. This chain links TRBV10-3 with TRBJ1-6; 7 bases map to TRBD1. Germline CDR1 ENHRY, CDR2 SYGVKD. This CDR3 is built from 15 residues. V dropped 3 bases and J dropped 13; count of bases not matched to a gene: 12. The CDR3 loop reads CAISDPGQVGYPLHF. DNA of the CDR3: TGTGCCATCAGTGACCCAGGACAGGTGGGATACCCCCTCCACTTT.

V and J are TRBV25-1 and TRBJ1-5; 7 nucleotides line up with TRBD1. Germline trimming cut 8 bases from V and 5 bases from J; bases unmatched to any gene: 9. The length of the CDR3 is 14 residues. Germline lookup yields CDR1 MGHDK and CDR2 SYGVNS. The CDR3 sequence is CASAQTGRDQPQHF. In nucleotides, the CDR3 is TGTGCCAGCGCCCAGACAGGGCGGGATCAGCCCCAGCATTTT.

This sequence joins TRBV20-1 and TRBJ1-5; no clear D. Deletions cut 3 bases from V and 4 bases from J, with 7 bases between. Germline CDR1 is DFQATT and CDR2 is SNEGSKA (reference sequence). The CDR3 has 12 amino acids. This chain's CDR3 is CSASSVNQPQHF. CDR3 coding DNA: TGCAGTGCTAGTTCCGTAAATCAGCCCCAGCATTTT.

The chain carries TRBV15 and TRBJ2-5; D uncertain. Germline-derived CDR1 and CDR2 are LNHNV and YYDKDF (reference sequence). This CDR3 region has 12 residues. Trimming pared 4 bases from V and 10 bases from J, leaving 13 bases between. CDR3 DNA sequence: TGTGCCACCAGCAAGGTATCCAGCGACCAGTACTTC. Amino acids: CATSKVSSDQYF.

Comment on this clone: Other nucleotide sequences from this sample produce the same CDR3. The V and J genes are TRBV3-1 (or the pseudogene TRBV3-2) and TRBJ1-5, with a weak D call TRBD1 (5 bases). CDR1 and CDR2 (germline): LGHDT, YNNKEL (reference sequence). The CDR3 totals 14 residues. V was trimmed by 3 bases and J by 1 base, leaving 7 bases between them. CDR3 nucleotides: TGTGCCAGCAGCCACGGGGGAAGCAATCAGCCCCAGCATTTT. It encodes CASSHGGSNQPQHF.

The J gene is TRBJ2-1, the V gene TRBV27, with 10 bases fitting TRBD2. CDR3 length: 16 residues. V gave up 4 bases and J gave up 3 bases; unmatched junction bases: 6. Germline V CDR1 and CDR2: MNHEY, SMNVEV (reference sequence). DNA of the CDR3: TGTGCCAGCAGTTCCTCCGGGACTAGCGTCTACAATGAGCAGTTCTTC. Protein product: CASSSSGTSVYNEQFF.

The V call is TRBV27, the J call TRBJ2-1; the match to TRBD2 covers 9 bases. CDR3 length: 13 residues. Germline V lookup: CDR1 MNHEY, CDR2 SMNVEV (reference sequence). The V segment lost 8 bases and the J segment 7 bases; nucleotides outside the gene matches: 6. This CDR3 reads CASVAGAGNEQFF. The CDR3 coding sequence is TGTGCCAGCGTAGCGGGAGCTGGGAATGAGCAGTTCTTC.

The rearrangement joins TRBV5-1 to TRBJ2-2; D remains ambiguous. The V gene lost 1 base and the J gene lost 5 bases, with 6 bases spanning the gap. The CDR3 has 13 amino acids. Per the germline V gene, CDR1 is SGHRS and CDR2 is YFSETQ. CDR3 bases: TGCGCCAGCAGCTTGACCCGGACCGGGGAGCTGTTTTTT. Protein sequence: CASSLTRTGELFF.